Presented here are 25 T cell receptor beta chains from one specimen sequenced in a study of beta chain features in type 1 diabetes. Expressed TCRB transcripts were sequenced because the entire RNA isolate underwent reverse transcription. This table comes from immunoSEQ multiplex PCR, and its TCRdb copy is limited to in-frame clones, with some not included. The data contain some 290,000 clones, approximately 24% of them singletons. The study's findings and limits: Across all four CD4+ subsets, people with type 1 diabetes showed modestly shorter TCRB CDR3s.

No antigens are known for them. The sample consisted of naive CD4+ T cells from blood. The receptors come from a woman between 25 and 40 years old with type 1 diabetes.

This chain links TRBV29-1 with TRBJ1-1; tentative D call: TRBD1 (5 bases). Germline CDR1 reads SQVTM; CDR2 reads ANQGSEA. This CDR3 comprises 12 residues. The CDR3 reads CILGGGNTEAFF. CDR3 DNA: TGCATCTTGGGGGGTGGGAACACTGAAGCTTTCTTT.

Only a few counts were recorded for this clone. The V call is TRBV27, the J call TRBJ2-1; TRBD2 is a possible D gene (5 bases). Trimming shortened V by 4 bases and J by 2 bases, and 9 bases separated the two germline ends. Germline-derived CDR1 and CDR2 are MNHEY and SMNVEV (reference sequence). This CDR3 contains 14 residues. CDR3 amino acids: CASSSTGTYNEQFF. CDR3 nucleotides: TGTGCCAGCAGTTCGACGGGGACCTACAATGAGCAGTTCTTC.

The CDR3 sequence: CASSPADLAAYNEQFF. The CDR3 DNA sequence: TGTGCCAGCTCACCAGCGGATCTAGCGGCCTACAATGAGCAGTTCTTC. The chain carries TRBV18 and TRBJ2-1, with TRBD2 matching 7 bases. The CDR3 sequence is 16 residues long. The junction had 6 bases not matched to a gene; V was cut back by 2 bases and J by 2 bases. CDR1 is KGHSH and CDR2 is LQKENI in the germline V gene.

J is TRBJ1-1 and V is TRBV10-3; perhaps TRBD1 as D (5 bases). The V gene's germline CDR1 is ENHRY and CDR2 SYGVKD. The CDR3 is made up of 14 amino acids. V was clipped by 4 bases and J by 3 bases, with 12 bases between them. The chain's CDR3 is CAISGRGGDTEAFF. CDR3 nucleotides: TGTGCCATCAGTGGACGGGGGGGAGACACTGAAGCTTTCTTT.

The chain combines TRBV6-5 with TRBJ1-5, with a tentative D call TRBD1 (6 bases). Trimming stripped 2 bases from V and 3 bases from J, with 11 bases between. The CDR3 loop spans 15 amino acids. The germline V gene encodes CDR1 MNHEY and CDR2 SVGAGI. Written as DNA, the CDR3 is TGTGCCAGCAGTTACGACGGACAGCACAATCAGCCCCAGCATTTT. This encodes CASSYDGQHNQPQHF.

To note about this clone: Other nucleotide sequences from this sample produce the same CDR3. This CDR3 is CASRLAGGYEQYF. The CDR3 DNA is TGTGCCTCCCGATTAGCGGGAGGCTACGAGCAGTACTTC. The chain carries TRBV25-1 and TRBJ2-7, with 10 positions matching TRBD2. Germline values: CDR1 MGHDK, CDR2 SYGVNS. V was pared by 11 bases and J by 3 bases, with 7 bases of the junction left unmatched. This CDR3 comprises 13 residues.

The chain uses TRBV15 and TRBJ2-3; D uncertain. CDR1 and CDR2 from the germline V gene are LNHNV and YYDKDF (reference sequence). Trimming stripped 0 bases from V and 2 bases from J, with 9 bases between. The CDR3 has 15 amino acids. DNA for the CDR3: TGTGCCACCAGCAGAGACACAGTTGACACAGATACGCAGTATTTT. Translating it yields CATSRDTVDTDTQYF.

V is TRBV11-3 and J is TRBJ2-7; D uncertain. There are 14 residues in the CDR3. Per the germline V gene, CDR1 is SGHNT and CDR2 is YENEEA. Trimming took 2 bases from V and 7 from J, leaving 15 bases between them. Written as DNA, the CDR3 is TGTGCCAGCAGCTTATCCGGTTCCTTCGGGGAGCAGTACTTC. Protein sequence: CASSLSGSFGEQYF.

This clone was detected a few times. The chain links TRBV30 to TRBJ1-1; weak D call: TRBD1 (6 bases). This CDR3 is 13 amino acids long. The germline V gene encodes CDR1 GTSNPN and CDR2 SVGIG (reference sequence). The CDR3 sequence: CDEYLRGNTEAFF. CDR3 bases: TGTGACGAATACCTCAGGGGGAACACTGAAGCTTTCTTT.

This clone showed up just a few times. V usage is TRBV6-5 and J usage is TRBJ2-7, with 11 bases matching TRBD2. The CDR3 sequence is 15 residues long. V was clipped by 6 bases and J by 4 bases; unmatched bases: 8. The germline CDR1 and CDR2 sequences are MNHEY and SVGAGI. The CDR3: CASSLVVAGGYEQYF. The DNA of the CDR3 is TGTGCCAGCAGCCTCGTCGTAGCGGGAGGGTACGAGCAGTACTTC.

This clone has only a few counts. V and J are TRBV29-1 and TRBJ1-5; 8 nucleotides match TRBD1. This CDR3 region has 14 residues. CDR1 SQVTM and CDR2 ANQGSEA come from the germline V gene. Losses at the gene ends were 6 bases for V and 7 bases for J; bases not matched to a gene: 11. This CDR3 reads CSVDKDRGRQPQHF. In DNA, the CDR3 is TGCAGCGTAGACAAAGACAGGGGAAGACAGCCCCAGCATTTT.

This clone was recorded only once. The chain is built from TRBV5-1 and TRBJ1-5; TRBD1 is a possible D gene (6 bases). The CDR3 sequence is 14 residues long. From germline, CDR1 is SGHRS and CDR2 YFSETQ. Trimming left V 0 bases short and J 7 bases short, with 11 bases between. CDR3 DNA sequence: TGCGCCAGCAGCTTGGTTCCAGGGGACCAGCCCCAGCATTTT. Translation: CASSLVPGDQPQHF.

The J gene is TRBJ1-5, the V gene TRBV29-1, with D tentatively TRBD1 (5 bases). This CDR3 is built from 13 residues. The germline CDR1 and CDR2 sequences are SQVTM and ANQGSEA. Trimming pared 3 bases from V and 0 bases from J, leaving 6 bases between. The CDR3 region has the DNA TGCAGCGTTGACGGGGGTAGCAATCAGCCCCAGCATTTT. Protein sequence: CSVDGGSNQPQHF.

This sequence joins TRBV7-2 and TRBJ1-2, with D uncertain. V lost 1 base and J lost 2, with 5 bases in between. Germline CDR1 SGHTA, CDR2 FQGNSA. The CDR3 totals 13 residues. The CDR3 nucleotides read TGTGCCAGCAGCTTAGACAGCAACTATGGCTACACCTTC. Its translation: CASSLDSNYGYTF.

The chain has TRBV11-1 and TRBJ2-1, with 7 bases matching TRBD1. With V trimmed by 1 base and J by 5 bases, 5 bases remained unmatched. The germline gives CDR1 SGHAT, CDR2 FQDESV (reference sequence). The CDR3 has 15 amino acids. In DNA, the CDR3 is TGTGCCAGCAGCTTAGAGGGACAGACACACAATGAGCAGTTCTTC. It specifies CASSLEGQTHNEQFF.

The chain employs TRBV29-1 and TRBJ2-7; the D gene is possibly TRBD2 (5 bases). Germline V lookup: CDR1 SQVTM, CDR2 ANQGSEA. The length of the CDR3 is 11 residues. Between the trimmed V and J ends, which lost 3 bases and 3 bases, there was a span of 6 bases. CDR3 loop: CSVEAGYEQYF. As DNA, the CDR3 is TGCAGCGTTGAGGCGGGCTACGAGCAGTACTTC.

The chain couples TRBV9 to TRBJ2-3; TRBD2 matches at 7 bases. The trim removed 3 bases at V and 5 bases at J, leaving 12 bases unmatched. There are 16 residues in the CDR3. Germline V lookup: CDR1 SGDLS, CDR2 YYNGEE. CDR3: CASSAQSGMKEDTQYF. As DNA, the CDR3 is TGTGCCAGCAGCGCCCAGAGCGGGATGAAAGAAGATACGCAGTATTTT. Variable domain in full (rest from reference TRBV9 and TRBJ2-3): DSGVTQTPKHLITATGQRVTLRCSPRSGDLSVYWYQQSLDQGLQFLIQYYNGEERAKGNILERFSAQQFPDLHSELNLSSLELGDSALYFCASSAQSGMKEDTQYFGPGTRLTVL.

The CDR3 region is CASSSPGLAVYEQYF. DNA of the CDR3: TGTGCCAGCAGTTCCCCGGGACTAGCGGTCTACGAGCAGTACTTC. The rearrangement links TRBV28 to TRBJ2-7; 11 bases match TRBD2. Germline assignment: CDR1 MDHEN and CDR2 SYDVKM. J lost 3 bases, V lost 4 bases, and 5 bases had no gene match. The CDR3 is 15 amino acids.

The chain recombines TRBV6-6 with TRBJ2-7; no clear D. The CDR3 is made up of 14 amino acids. Trimming removed 0 bases at V and 6 bases at J, with 12 bases between. Germline V gives CDR1 MNHNY, CDR2 SVGAGI (reference sequence). CDR3 residues: CASSYSLDLLEQYF. In nucleotides, the CDR3 is TGTGCCAGCAGTTACTCGCTAGATCTCCTCGAGCAGTACTTC.

V and J are TRBV6-4 and TRBJ2-3; the D is unclear. The CDR3 runs to 14 residues. Germline V gene sequence: CDR1 MRHNA, CDR2 SNTAGT. With 8 bases removed from V and 2 bases from J, the gap between germline ends came to 14 bases. The CDR3 coding sequence is TGTGCCAGCGTGGGCGCTTTCTTCACAGATACGCAGTATTTT. Its translation is CASVGAFFTDTQYF.

The V gene is TRBV4-1, the J gene TRBJ2-1, with 7 bases fitting TRBD2. V shed 0 bases, J shed 4 bases, and the junction held 12 bases outside the gene matches. Germline V gene lookup returns CDR1 MGHRA and CDR2 YSYEKL. The CDR3 covers 18 residues. CDR3 in DNA: TGCGCCAGCAGCCAAGATACGGGTAGCGGGCCCACTTACAATGAGCAGTTCTTC. The encoded protein is CASSQDTGSGPTYNEQFF.

This clone has a handful of counts. The gene calls are TRBV28 and TRBJ2-5; tentatively, D is TRBD2 (6 bases). Germline V gives CDR1 MDHEN, CDR2 SYDVKM. The CDR3 totals 14 residues. V lost 1 base and J 5 bases, leaving 11 bases between the germline ends. This chain's CDR3 is CASSLLGGMETQYF. The CDR3 nucleotides are TGTGCCAGCAGTTTATTGGGCGGGATGGAGACCCAGTACTTC. Drawing the rest from reference TRBV28 and TRBJ2-5, the complete variable domain is DVKVTQSSRYLVKRTGEKVFLECVQDMDHENMFWYRQDPGLGLRLIYFSYDVKMKEKGDIPEGYSVSREKKERFSLILESASTNQTSMYLCASSLLGGMETQYFGPGTRLLVL.

The gene calls are TRBV25-1 and TRBJ2-6; D is unresolved. The CDR3 runs to 14 residues. V gave up 4 bases and J gave up 0 bases, with 4 bases separating them. Germline assignment: CDR1 MGHDK and CDR2 SYGVNS. CDR3 sequence: CASSGGSGANVLTF. In DNA, the CDR3 is TGTGCCAGCAGTGGAGGCTCTGGGGCCAACGTCCTGACTTTC.

The V gene is TRBV7-2, the J gene TRBJ1-2, with D unclear. The germline CDR1 and CDR2 sequences are SGHTA and FQGNSA. V was cut by 5 bases and J by 6 bases, with 10 bases left in between. The CDR3 spans 12 residues. CDR3 loop: CASSPGGHGYTF. CDR3 nucleotide sequence: TGTGCCAGCAGCCCTGGAGGGCATGGCTACACCTTC.

The V call is TRBV9, the J call TRBJ2-2; TRBD1 matches 7 bases. V lost 4 bases, J lost 2 bases, and 5 bases stayed unmatched. Germline lookup yields CDR1 SGDLS and CDR2 YYNGEE. There are 15 residues in the CDR3. CDR3 region: CASSPGTANTGELFF. The CDR3 nucleotides read TGTGCCAGCAGCCCAGGGACAGCCAACACCGGGGAGCTGTTTTTT. The whole variable domain, filled in from reference TRBV9 and TRBJ2-2, reads DSGVTQTPKHLITATGQRVTLRCSPRSGDLSVYWYQQSLDQGLQFLIQYYNGEERAKGNILERFSAQQFPDLHSELNLSSLELGDSALYFCASSPGTANTGELFFGEGSRLTVL.